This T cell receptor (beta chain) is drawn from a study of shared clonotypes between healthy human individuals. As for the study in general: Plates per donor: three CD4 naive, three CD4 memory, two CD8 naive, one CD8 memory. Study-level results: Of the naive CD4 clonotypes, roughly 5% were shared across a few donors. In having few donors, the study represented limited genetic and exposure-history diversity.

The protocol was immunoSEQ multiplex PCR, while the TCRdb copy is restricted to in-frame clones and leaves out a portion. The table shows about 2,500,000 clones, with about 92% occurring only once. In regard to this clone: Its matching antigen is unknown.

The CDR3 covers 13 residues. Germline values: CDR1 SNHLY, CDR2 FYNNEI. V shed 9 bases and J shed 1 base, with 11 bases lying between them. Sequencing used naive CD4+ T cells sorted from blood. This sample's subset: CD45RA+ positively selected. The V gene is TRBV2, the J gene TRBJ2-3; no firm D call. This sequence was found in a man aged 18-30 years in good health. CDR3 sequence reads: CASPEQGTDTQYF. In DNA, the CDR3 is TGTGCCAGTCCCGAGCAGGGCACAGATACGCAGTATTTT.